This T cell receptor (beta chain) was recovered during a study of blood T cell repertoires in COVID-19. Study information: Samples taken during acute and convalescent COVID-19 were collected in the United States, Italy and Spain. In each case, the material was cDNA or gDNA derived from T cells, B-cell-depleted T cells, or PBMCs.

In this sample, this clone turned up many times. The V segment lost 8 bases and the J segment 6 bases; nucleotides outside the gene matches: 8. CDR1 and CDR2 from the germline V gene are LNHDA and SQIVND (reference sequence). This CDR3 contains 13 residues. Enrolled through a virtual design, the participants were between roughly 18 and 100 years of age and came from about two dozen US areas. Original processing notes: Researchers report that nucleated cell counts were estimated from reference gene primer amplification. Sequencing used immunoSEQ multiplex PCR; TCRdb keeps in-frame clones, though not all of them. V and J calls and clone size are copied from that table; D and trimming were computed from the DNA. This table holds just over 300,000 clones, roughly 90% found once.

This TCR was sampled from a woman in her thirties or forties who had recovered from COVID-19. The sequencing input was PBMCs or T cells enriched from blood (not recorded which). The rearrangement joins TRBV19 to TRBJ2-7, with 9 positions matching TRBD2. The CDR3 DNA is TGTGCCAGTGAGAGCGGGAGGTTCGGCGAGCAGTACTTC. The encoded protein is CASESGRFGEQYF. Drawing the rest from reference TRBV19 and TRBJ2-7, the complete variable domain is DGGITQSPKYLFRKEGQNVTLSCEQNLNHDAMYWYRQDPGQGLRLIYYSQIVNDFQKGDIAEGYSVSREKKESFPLTVTSAQKNPTAFYLCASESGRFGEQYFGPGTRLTVT.